The clone carrying this T cell receptor beta chain was picked up many times. Its antigen is unknown. The sample is drawn from a study of neurological immune-mediated disorders. The cDNA came from 5'RACE, which used 10-nucleotide random UMIs. Over 160 million TCR-beta sequences, together covering 15-18 subjects, were produced by every individual sequencing run that was carried out. TCRdb reprocessed the 5' RACE reads via MiXCR and lists one record per CDR3 protein. The sample includes 30,000 to 45,000 distinct CDR3 sequences, around 10% of them seen just once. Findings of the study overall: HTLV-1-associated myelopathy displayed the greatest TCR clonal expansion, and multiple sclerosis exhibited the smallest, lower than that of healthy controls.

The T cells used for sorted libraries numbered 950,000 to 1,000,000, either CD4+ or CD8+. The V gene's germline CDR1 is MNHNS and CDR2 SASEGT. CDR3 length: 14 amino acids. J gave up 6 bases and V 7 bases, and 9 bases lay outside the gene matches. The chain joins TRBV6-1 to TRBJ2-1, with TRBD2 matching 7 bases. The receptor's source is a woman in her thirties with HTLV-1-associated myelopathy (HAM/TSP). The source material was CD4+ T cells from blood. The CDR3 DNA follows: TGTGCCAGCACCTCGGGGGGATTGGGCAATGAGCAGTTCTTC. Translated, it gives CASTSGGLGNEQFF.